This record looks at one T cell receptor (beta chain) sequence and its context. What it binds is unknown. Prior to sequencing, the ViraFEST assay stimulated PBMC with viral peptide pools, which expanded the antigen-specific CD4+ T cells. CD4+ T cells were isolated after around ten days of culture. The study found no prior SARS-CoV-2 infection in the vaccine recipients, who tested negative for nucleocapsid antibodies. It was with about 9.3 IU/ml IL-2 and about 10 ug/ml peptides that around 1.9 million PBMC per well were cultured. At days 3 and 7, half of the medium was exchanged for IL-2 medium. The CDR3 sequence is 11 residues long. The ends were cut back, 3 bases at V and 8 bases at J, with 10 bases in the middle. In germline, CDR1 is SQVTM, CDR2 ANQGSEA. These data are taken from a study of vaccination effects on CD4 cells after COVID-19. Broader study findings: Long after vaccination, the clones induced by infection and by vaccine shrank markedly in size.

Repertoires were generated with immunoSEQ multiplex PCR, while TCRdb's copy carries only in-frame clones and drops some. Among fewer than 85,000 clones listed, about 78% were seen once. The receptor comes from a human donor who received a COVID-19 vaccine. Specimen: CD4+ T cells from PBMCs cultured with SARS-CoV-2 spike peptides, collected before COVID-19 vaccination. This rearrangement joins TRBV29-1 to TRBJ1-2; tentative D call: TRBD1 (5 bases). CDR3 sequence (DNA): TGCAGCGTTGACAGGGCGGAGGGCTACACCTTC. Its protein product is CSVDRAEGYTF.